This TCR beta chain was captured by sequencing in a study of T cells in Graves' hyperthyroidism and ophthalmopathy. General observations from the study: Ophthalmopathy was separated from stable hyperthyroidism by a 13 V-J model. Blood shared most expanded thyroid clonotypes above 0.001.

This clonotype was picked up many times. Its antigen is not identified. Hyperthyroidism was newly diagnosed in patients aged 18 to 65 (duration under 2 months). Exclusion followed for patients with uncontrolled infection, other autoimmune disease, pregnancy or lactation. TCR beta CDR3 regions were amplified from RNA transcripts. In the first-round RT-PCR of the TCR CDR3, the HTBI primer set was used. A single record per CDR3 protein comes from TCRdb applying MiXCR to the multiplex PCR reads. The table has hundreds of thousands of distinct CDR3 sequences, approximately 15% seen once; the top ten hold 9.5% to 13%. V lost 6 bases, J lost 3 bases, and 7 bases stayed unmatched. This CDR3 region has 15 residues. Per the germline V gene, CDR1 is MDHEN and CDR2 is SYDVKM.

What was sequenced was blood. The source of this sequence is a woman aged 18 to 35 with Graves' hyperthyroidism. V gene TRBV28 combines with J gene TRBJ1-5; 8 bases fit TRBD1. The CDR3 coding sequence is TGTGCCAGCAGGATACAGGGGGGAGACAATCAGCCCCAGCATTTT. This encodes CASRIQGGDNQPQHF. Full variable domain (outside the CDR3, taken from reference TRBV28 and TRBJ1-5): DVKVTQSSRYLVKRTGEKVFLECVQDMDHENMFWYRQDPGLGLRLIYFSYDVKMKEKGDIPEGYSVSREKKERFSLILESASTNQTSMYLCASRIQGGDNQPQHFGDGTRLSIL.